This TCR beta chain was obtained from a study of molecular identifiers for immune sequencing clone quantification. Findings of the study overall: Clones above 20 RNA copies held over 98% of effector molecules, under 1% in naive cells.

This clonotype was seen a few times. Its matching antigen is unknown. V was pared by 6 bases and J by 4 bases, with 18 bases between. The CDR3 extends over 16 amino acids. The V gene's germline CDR1 is SGHVS and CDR2 FQNEAQ. TCRdb reprocessed the PCR reads with MiXCR, giving one entry per CDR3 protein. Of about half a million distinct CDR3 sequences listed, roughly a fifth are singletons. Sequenced sample: naive CD8+ T cells from blood, with Jurkat cell RNA spiked in. Subset defined: FACS-sorted CD8+CD4-CCR7+CD45RA+ naive T cells. This chain uses TRBV7-8 with TRBJ2-2; the D gene is possibly TRBD2 (7 bases). This receptor was identified in a human donor in good health. Some libraries in this study had Jurkat cell RNA spiked in. CDR3 sequence reads: CASSFRARGPTGELFF. For the CDR3, the DNA is TGTGCCAGCAGTTTTAGGGCGCGGGGGCCCACCGGGGAGCTGTTTTTT.